The table lists the clone carrying this T cell receptor (beta chain) with many counts. Its target is not known. The data were taken from a study of T-cell memory formation after mild COVID-19. Regarding the study as a whole: Most CD4+ clones that shrank were in CM and EM, while CD8+ ones turned up in EMRA.

Using constant-segment primers, 5'RACE produced TCR alpha and TCR beta cDNA libraries carrying sample barcodes and UMIs. TCRdb reprocessed the 5' RACE reads with MiXCR, giving one entry per CDR3 protein. The data hold more than 350,000 distinct CDR3 sequences, with roughly 20% observed a single time. The CDR3 totals 16 residues. The V segment lost 2 bases and the J segment 1 base; nucleotides outside the gene matches: 11. The germline V gene encodes CDR1 DFQATT and CDR2 SNEGSKA (reference sequence). The receptor was derived from an adult woman who had mild COVID-19 (a few samples of this study predate the infection). Cell type and time point are not known. J is TRBJ2-7 and V is TRBV20-1; the match to TRBD1 covers 7 bases. Sample: PBMCs or a T cell subset sorted from them (not recorded which). The CDR3 reads CSARPLRTGDSYEQYF. The CDR3 region has the DNA TGCAGTGCTAGACCCCTAAGGACAGGAGATTCCTACGAGCAGTACTTC.